The rows below give T cell receptor beta chains drawn from one sample of a study of CD8 T cells in ankylosing spondylitis. From the 5' RACE reads, TCRdb called clonotypes with MiXCR, one entry per CDR3 protein. The sample shows approximately 400,000 distinct CDR3 sequences, about 25% of them seen only once. Sample: blood, either unsorted or a sorted T cell fraction (not recorded which). The receptor set was obtained from a male donor with ankylosing spondylitis. CDR3s include the opening cysteine and the closing phenylalanine or tryptophan. The order of the fields is clone size, J gene, V gene, CDR3 length, D gene, CDR3 DNA, CDR3 protein. D genes are given only for firm matches. Not every row has a clone size; where given, it reads once, few, many or a size class.

size: few; J: TRBJ2-7; V: TRBV16; length: 14; D: .; DNA: TGTGCCAGCAGCCAATCGGGGCTAGATGTCGAGCAGTACTTC; CDR3: CASSQSGLDVEQYF
size: .; J: TRBJ1-1; V: TRBV6-1; length: 16; D: TRBD1; DNA: TGTGCCAGCAGCAACGCAGGGGGGCGCGGCAACACTGAAGCTTTCTTT; CDR3: CASSNAGGRGNTEAFF
size: many; J: TRBJ2-5; V: TRBV6-2/TRBV6-3; length: 14; D: .; DNA: TGTGCCAGCAGCCCTATCGGGATTACAGAGACCCAGTACTTC; CDR3: CASSPIGITETQYF
size: few; J: TRBJ2-1; V: TRBV29-1; length: 12; D: .; DNA: TGCAGCCAAAGTGGGACCTACAATGAGCAGTTCTTC; CDR3: CSQSGTYNEQFF
size: .; J: TRBJ1-1; V: TRBV6-1; length: 15; D: .; DNA: TGTGCCAGCAGTATGGGGGGCGCCGGTGCCACTGAAGCTTTCTTT; CDR3: CASSMGGAGATEAFF
size: few; J: TRBJ2-2; V: TRBV27; length: 15; D: .; DNA: TGTGCCAGCAGTTTATCGGGCCAGTACCCCGGGGAGCTGTTTTTT; CDR3: CASSLSGQYPGELFF
size: .; J: TRBJ1-3; V: TRBV3-1; length: 16; D: .; DNA: TGTGCCAGCAGCCAAGATGTCAGCTACTCTGGAAACACCATATATTTT; CDR3: CASSQDVSYSGNTIYF
size: .; J: TRBJ1-1; V: TRBV20-1; length: 13; D: .; DNA: TGCAGTGCTCTGCGAGGGGGATCTACTGAAGCTTTCTTT; CDR3: CSALRGGSTEAFF
size: many; J: TRBJ2-3; V: TRBV18; length: 16; D: .; DNA: TGTGCCAGCTCACCCGGCTCGGACCGAGGGTTGGATACGCAGTATTTT; CDR3: CASSPGSDRGLDTQYF
size: few; J: TRBJ1-1; V: TRBV2; length: 13; D: .; DNA: TGTGCCAGCACAAATCGTCCCAACACTGAAGCTTTCTTT; CDR3: CASTNRPNTEAFF
size: .; J: TRBJ2-1; V: TRBV20-1; length: 16; D: TRBD2; DNA: TGCAGTGCTCATGAGCGGACTAGCGGTACCTACAATGAGCAGTTCTTC; CDR3: CSAHERTSGTYNEQFF
size: .; J: TRBJ2-3; V: TRBV5-1; length: 13; D: .; DNA: TGCGCCAGCACCCCTAGCGGCACAGATACGCAGTATTTT; CDR3: CASTPSGTDTQYF
size: .; J: TRBJ2-1; V: TRBV24-1; length: 11; D: .; DNA: TGTGCCACCAGTGATTTCCGTGAGCAGTTCTTC; CDR3: CATSDFREQFF
size: .; J: TRBJ2-7; V: TRBV6-1; length: 12; D: TRBD1; DNA: TGTGCCAGCGGACAGGTTACCTACGAGCAGTACTTC; CDR3: CASGQVTYEQYF
size: .; J: TRBJ2-1; V: TRBV4-1; length: 17; D: TRBD2; DNA: TGCGCCAGCAGCCAAGATAGTATTAGCGGGGGCCAAAATGAGCAGTTCTTC; CDR3: CASSQDSISGGQNEQFF
size: .; J: TRBJ2-2; V: TRBV12-3/TRBV12-4; length: 15; D: .; DNA: TGTGCCAGCAGTTTGAAACGTGCGGACACCGGGGAGCTGTTTTTT; CDR3: CASSLKRADTGELFF
size: .; J: TRBJ2-3; V: TRBV27; length: 16; D: .; DNA: TGTGCCAGCAGTCCCCTTTACACCGGGAGCACAGATACGCAGTATTTT; CDR3: CASSPLYTGSTDTQYF
size: .; J: TRBJ2-1; V: TRBV6-1; length: 13; D: TRBD1; DNA: TGTGCCAGCGGGGAAGCCTTCCGGGACAGTGGGTTCTTC; CDR3: CASGEAFRDSGFF
size: .; J: TRBJ2-1; V: TRBV29-1; length: 15; D: TRBD2; DNA: TGCAGCGTTGAAGCGGCGGGAGCAGGATACAATGAGCAGTTCTTC; CDR3: CSVEAAGAGYNEQFF
size: .; J: TRBJ1-4; V: TRBV10-1; length: 13; D: .; DNA: TGCGCCAGCAGTGAAATCAGCGGTGAAAAACTGTTTTTT; CDR3: CASSEISGEKLFF
size: .; J: TRBJ2-3; V: TRBV20-1; length: 15; D: TRBD2; DNA: TGCAGTGCTAGGTCGCTAGCGGGTAGCACAGATACGCAGTATTTT; CDR3: CSARSLAGSTDTQYF
size: .; J: TRBJ1-1; V: TRBV30; length: 15; D: TRBD1; DNA: TGTGCCTGGAAGAGGCAGGGGGAACGGAACACTGAAGCTTTCTTT; CDR3: CAWKRQGERNTEAFF
size: .; J: TRBJ1-2; V: TRBV24-1; length: 16; D: .; DNA: TGTGCCACCAGTGACGGAGGTGCCAGCAAAGTGTATGGCTACACCTTC; CDR3: CATSDGGASKVYGYTF
size: .; J: TRBJ1-2; V: TRBV11-2; length: 13; D: .; DNA: TGTGCCAGCAGCCCTAATGGCATCTTCGGCTACACCTTC; CDR3: CASSPNGIFGYTF
size: .; J: TRBJ2-7; V: TRBV20-1; length: 13; D: .; DNA: TGCAGTGCTAGCTTCGGGATCTCCTACGAGCAGTACTTC; CDR3: CSASFGISYEQYF
size: .; J: TRBJ1-1; V: TRBV10-3; length: 13; D: .; DNA: TGTGCCACACAGGGCCAGGGGAACACTGAAGCTTTCTTT; CDR3: CATQGQGNTEAFF
size: few; J: TRBJ1-2; V: TRBV15; length: 14; D: TRBD1; DNA: TGTGCCACCAGCATCGGGACAGGGGAATATGGCTACACCTTC; CDR3: CATSIGTGEYGYTF
size: few; J: TRBJ2-5; V: TRBV7-9; length: 15; D: .; DNA: TGTGCCAGCAGCTTAGGCCGCAGGGCACAAGAGACCCAGTACTTC; CDR3: CASSLGRRAQETQYF
size: .; J: TRBJ1-6; V: TRBV7-9; length: 14; D: TRBD1; DNA: TGTGCCAGCAGCTTAGCGACAGGGGGCTCACCCCTCCACTTT; CDR3: CASSLATGGSPLHF
size: few; J: TRBJ2-2; V: TRBV28; length: 16; D: .; DNA: TGTGCCAGCAGTGATCCCATGCGGGGAGGAACCGGGGAGCTGTTTTTT; CDR3: CASSDPMRGGTGELFF
size: few; J: TRBJ2-1; V: TRBV11-2; length: 16; D: TRBD2; DNA: TGTGCCAGCAGTTCCAGGCGGCTAGCGGGGGACAATGAGCAGTTCTTC; CDR3: CASSSRRLAGDNEQFF
size: .; J: TRBJ2-2; V: TRBV19; length: 13; D: TRBD2; DNA: TGTGCCAGTCGGACTAGCGGGAGCCGGGAGCTGTTTTTT; CDR3: CASRTSGSRELFF